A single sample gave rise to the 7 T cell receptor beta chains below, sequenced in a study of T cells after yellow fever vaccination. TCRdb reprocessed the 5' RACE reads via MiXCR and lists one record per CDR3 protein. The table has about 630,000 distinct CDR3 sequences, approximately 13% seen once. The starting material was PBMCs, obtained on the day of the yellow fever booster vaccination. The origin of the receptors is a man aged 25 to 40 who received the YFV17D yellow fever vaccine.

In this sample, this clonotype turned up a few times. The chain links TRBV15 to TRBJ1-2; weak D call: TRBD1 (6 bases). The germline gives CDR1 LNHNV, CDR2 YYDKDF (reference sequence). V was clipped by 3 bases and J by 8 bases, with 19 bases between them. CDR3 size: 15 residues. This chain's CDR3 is CATSSLAADSSGYTF. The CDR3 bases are TGTGCCACCAGCAGCCTTGCTGCGGACAGTTCCGGCTACACCTTC.

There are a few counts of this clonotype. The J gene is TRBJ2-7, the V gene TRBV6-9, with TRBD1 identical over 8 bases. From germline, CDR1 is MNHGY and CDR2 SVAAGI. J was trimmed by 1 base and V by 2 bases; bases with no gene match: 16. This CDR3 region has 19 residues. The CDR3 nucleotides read TGTGCCAGCAGTTATCTGCCAGGGGGCGAAGGGCGGGTTTCCTACGAGCAGTACTTC. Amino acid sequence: CASSYLPGGEGRVSYEQYF.

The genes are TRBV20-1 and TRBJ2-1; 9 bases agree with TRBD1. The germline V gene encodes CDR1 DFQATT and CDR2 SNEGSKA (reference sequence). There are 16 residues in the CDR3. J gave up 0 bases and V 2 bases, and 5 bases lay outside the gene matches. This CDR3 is CSARSPGQGSYNEQFF. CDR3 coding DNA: TGCAGTGCTAGATCCCCGGGACAGGGCTCCTACAATGAGCAGTTCTTC.

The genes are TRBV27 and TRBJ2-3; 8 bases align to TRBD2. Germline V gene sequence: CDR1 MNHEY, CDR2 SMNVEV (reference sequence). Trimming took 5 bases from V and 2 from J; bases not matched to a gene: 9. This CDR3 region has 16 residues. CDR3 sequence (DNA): TGTGCCAGCAGTCCCCTTACGGGAGGGTACACAGATACGCAGTATTTT. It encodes CASSPLTGGYTDTQYF.

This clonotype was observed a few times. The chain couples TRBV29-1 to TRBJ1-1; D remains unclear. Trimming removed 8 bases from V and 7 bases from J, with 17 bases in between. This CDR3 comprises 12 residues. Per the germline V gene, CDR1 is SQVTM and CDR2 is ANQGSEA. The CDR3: CSHSIGVGEAFF. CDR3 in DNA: TGCAGCCACTCCATCGGGGTGGGTGAAGCTTTCTTT.

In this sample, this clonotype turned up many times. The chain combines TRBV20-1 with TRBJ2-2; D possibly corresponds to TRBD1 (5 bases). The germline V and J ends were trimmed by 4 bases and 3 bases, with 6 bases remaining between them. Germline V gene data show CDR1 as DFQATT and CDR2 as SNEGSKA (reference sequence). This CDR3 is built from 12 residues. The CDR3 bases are TGCAGTGCTACGACAGACACCGGGGAGCTGTTTTTT. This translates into CSATTDTGELFF.

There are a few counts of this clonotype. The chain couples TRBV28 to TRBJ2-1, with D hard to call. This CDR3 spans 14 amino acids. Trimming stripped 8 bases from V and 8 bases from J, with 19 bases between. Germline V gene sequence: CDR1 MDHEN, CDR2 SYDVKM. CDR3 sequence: CASRALDVSDEQFF. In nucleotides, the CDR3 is TGTGCCAGCCGAGCCCTGGACGTCAGCGATGAGCAGTTCTTC.